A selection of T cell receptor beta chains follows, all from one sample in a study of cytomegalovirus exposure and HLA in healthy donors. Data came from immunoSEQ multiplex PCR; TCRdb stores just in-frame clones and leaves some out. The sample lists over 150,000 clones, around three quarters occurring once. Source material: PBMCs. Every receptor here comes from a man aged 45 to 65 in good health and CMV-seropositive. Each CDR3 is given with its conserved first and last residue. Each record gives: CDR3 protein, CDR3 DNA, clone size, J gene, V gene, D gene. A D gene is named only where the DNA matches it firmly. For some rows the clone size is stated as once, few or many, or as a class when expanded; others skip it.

CDR3aa: CASSERVSGGYLYEQYF
CDR3nt: TGCGCCAGCAGTGAGAGAGTCTCGGGTGGTTACCTCTACGAGCAGTACTTC
abundance: NA
j_gene: TRBJ2-7
v_gene: TRBV10-1
d_gene: NA

CDR3aa: CASSLTGGLQQETQYF
CDR3nt: TGCGCCAGCAGCTTGACGGGGGGCCTGCAACAAGAGACCCAGTACTTC
abundance: NA
j_gene: TRBJ2-5
v_gene: TRBV5-1
d_gene: NA

CDR3aa: CASSLQGAPNTEAFF
CDR3nt: TGCGCCAGCAGCTTACAGGGGGCCCCGAACACTGAAGCTTTCTTT
abundance: NA
j_gene: TRBJ1-1
v_gene: TRBV5-1
d_gene: TRBD1

CDR3aa: CASSVAQGAYEQYF
CDR3nt: TGTGCCAGCAGCGTAGCGCAGGGGGCCTACGAGCAGTACTTC
abundance: few
j_gene: TRBJ2-7
v_gene: TRBV9
d_gene: TRBD1

CDR3aa: CASSAEGRGYEQYF
CDR3nt: TGCGCCAGCAGCGCTGAAGGCAGGGGCTACGAGCAGTACTTC
abundance: NA
j_gene: TRBJ2-7
v_gene: TRBV5-1
d_gene: NA

CDR3aa: CASSSLIRANYEQYF
CDR3nt: TGTGCCAGCAGTTCCCTGATCAGGGCAAACTACGAGCAGTACTTC
abundance: once
j_gene: TRBJ2-7
v_gene: TRBV28
d_gene: NA

CDR3aa: CASSFTGDQPQHF
CDR3nt: TGCGCCAGCAGCTTTACAGGGGACCAGCCCCAGCATTTT
abundance: NA
j_gene: TRBJ1-5
v_gene: TRBV5-1
d_gene: TRBD1

CDR3aa: CASSTGYGYEQYF
CDR3nt: TGTGCCAGTAGTACGGGGTATGGATACGAGCAGTACTTC
abundance: NA
j_gene: TRBJ2-7
v_gene: TRBV19
d_gene: NA

CDR3aa: CASSPSDSDYGYTF
CDR3nt: TGCGCCAGCAGCCCGTCAGACAGTGACTATGGCTACACCTTC
abundance: NA
j_gene: TRBJ1-2
v_gene: TRBV5-1
d_gene: NA

CDR3aa: CASSFLEGNTGELFF
CDR3nt: TGTGCCAGCAGCTTTCTGGAGGGGAACACCGGGGAGCTGTTTTTT
abundance: NA
j_gene: TRBJ2-2
v_gene: TRBV7-9
d_gene: NA

CDR3aa: CASSLVASGRYNEQFF
CDR3nt: TGTGCCAGCAGCTTAGTGGCTAGCGGGAGGTACAATGAGCAGTTCTTC
abundance: NA
j_gene: TRBJ2-1
v_gene: TRBV7-8
d_gene: TRBD2

CDR3aa: CASSADRAETQYF
CDR3nt: TGTGCCAGCAGCGCCGACAGGGCAGAGACCCAGTACTTC
abundance: NA
j_gene: TRBJ2-5
v_gene: TRBV9
d_gene: TRBD1

CDR3aa: CAAEVANTGELFF
CDR3nt: TGTGCCGCCGAGGTCGCGAACACCGGGGAGCTGTTTTTT
abundance: few
j_gene: TRBJ2-2
v_gene: TRBV7-2
d_gene: NA

CDR3aa: CASKYGQGSYEQYF
CDR3nt: TGTGCCAGCAAATACGGACAGGGGTCCTACGAGCAGTACTTC
abundance: NA
j_gene: TRBJ2-7
v_gene: TRBV6-6
d_gene: TRBD1

CDR3aa: CATIGASYGYTF
CDR3nt: TGTGCCACCATTGGAGCTTCCTATGGCTACACCTTC
abundance: few
j_gene: TRBJ1-2
v_gene: TRBV28
d_gene: NA

CDR3aa: CASSQFVSLVDPSEQFF
CDR3nt: TGCGCCAGCAGCCAATTTGTAAGCCTAGTAGATCCTAGTGAGCAGTTCTTC
abundance: NA
j_gene: TRBJ2-1
v_gene: TRBV4-3
d_gene: NA

CDR3aa: CASSVSGASYEQYF
CDR3nt: TGTGCCAGCAGTGTAAGCGGGGCCTCCTACGAGCAGTACTTC
abundance: NA
j_gene: TRBJ2-7
v_gene: TRBV27
d_gene: TRBD2

CDR3aa: CASSPEGDSLSGELFF
CDR3nt: TGTGCCAGCAGTCCCGAAGGGGACAGCTTGTCCGGGGAGCTGTTTTTT
abundance: few
j_gene: TRBJ2-2
v_gene: TRBV6-4
d_gene: TRBD1

CDR3aa: CASSDRWTDTEAFF
CDR3nt: TGTGCCAGCAGTGACAGGTGGACAGACACTGAAGCTTTCTTT
abundance: NA
j_gene: TRBJ1-1
v_gene: TRBV6-1
d_gene: NA

CDR3aa: CASGQGAHNSPLHF
CDR3nt: TGTGCCAGCGGACAGGGGGCGCATAATTCACCCCTCCACTTT
abundance: NA
j_gene: TRBJ1-6
v_gene: TRBV5-4
d_gene: TRBD1

CDR3aa: CASSRDRVEEKLFF
CDR3nt: TGCGCCAGCAGCCGCGACAGGGTAGAAGAAAAACTGTTTTTT
abundance: NA
j_gene: TRBJ1-4
v_gene: TRBV5-1
d_gene: TRBD1